This T cell receptor (beta chain) was captured in a study of a mutant IDH1 vaccine in newly diagnosed glioma. Study conclusions and caveats: Shifts in the top peripheral T cell clonotypes seemed unrelated to pseudoprogression.

CDR1 is GTSNPN, CDR2 SVGIG, per germline (reference sequence). The CDR3 is 13 residues long. V was pared by 1 base and J by 5 bases, with 3 bases of the junction left unmatched. Profiling relied on immunoSEQ multiplex PCR, and the TCRdb table lists in-frame clones only, not all of them. The sample has 20,000 or so clones; approximately 86% are singletons. Stated time point: baseline, week 1 (first vaccination visit). Sample treatment: pre-vaccination baseline after standard-of-care therapy. With respect to this clone: As yet, its antigen is unknown.

The rearrangement uses TRBV30 and TRBJ1-1; 8 nucleotides align to TRBD1. The origin of this receptor is a middle-aged man with glioma. Sequences were derived from PBMCs, sampled from a glioma patient treated with radiotherapy, temozolomide or both. The CDR3 region has the DNA TGTGCCTGGAGTGGACAGGGGTGGACTGAAGCTTTCTTT. Encoded protein: CAWSGQGWTEAFF.